What follows are 28 T cell receptor beta chains derived from one specimen sequenced in a study of blood T cells in healthy people across ages. Alongside a J-beta primer mix, a sample-barcoded 5' primer served in a second PCR lasting roughly 6 to 12 cycles. Using its own MiXCR run on the 5' RACE reads, TCRdb lists one record per CDR3 protein. The sample contains under 950,000 distinct CDR3 sequences, about a fifth of which appear only once. The sample taken for sequencing was blood. The receptors originated from a man between 65 and 85 years old in good health.

The V and J genes are TRBV20-1 and TRBJ2-1, with TRBD2 matching 9 bases. The CDR3 loop spans 14 amino acids. V was clipped by 3 bases and J by 5 bases; unmatched bases: 5. Germline V gene sequence: CDR1 DFQATT, CDR2 SNEGSKA (reference sequence). The DNA of the CDR3 is TGCAGTGCTAGGAGGCTAGCGGGGAACAATGAGCAGTTCTTC. This translates into CSARRLAGNNEQFF.

The genes are TRBV6-2 or TRBV6-3 and TRBJ2-1; D tentatively fits TRBD1 or TRBD2 (5 bases each). TRBJ2-7 matches the DNA end more closely, so the J call is doubtful. CDR3 size: 14 residues. Germline V gives CDR1 MNHEY, CDR2 SVGEGT. The CDR3 loop reads CASSYGGAVYEQYV. Written as DNA, the CDR3 is TGTGCCAGCAGTTACGGGGGTGCGGTCTACGAGCAGTACGTC.

The rearrangement links TRBV6-1 to TRBJ1-3; unclear D gene. The V gene lost 3 bases and the J gene lost 0 bases, with 6 bases spanning the gap. Germline V gene data show CDR1 as MNHNS and CDR2 as SASEGT. This CDR3 has 14 amino acids. The CDR3 coding sequence is TGTGCCAGCAGTGAGGGCAACTCTGGAAACACCATATATTTT. This translates into CASSEGNSGNTIYF.

The gene calls are TRBV20-1 and TRBJ1-5; D is unclear. Germline V gene lookup returns CDR1 DFQATT and CDR2 SNEGSKA (reference sequence). V lost 2 bases, J lost 5 bases, and 10 bases lay in between. The CDR3 contains 13 residues. This CDR3 is CSARKVRDQPQHF. CDR3 DNA: TGCAGTGCTAGAAAGGTCCGCGATCAGCCCCAGCATTTT.

This clonotype was recorded a few times. The gene calls are TRBV12-3 or TRBV12-4 and TRBJ2-7, with no clear D. V shed 2 bases and J shed 3 bases, with 8 bases lying between them. The CDR3 contains 13 residues. CDR3 in amino acids: CASSLNSGYEQYF. The CDR3 DNA follows: TGTGCCAGCAGTTTAAATTCGGGCTACGAGCAGTACTTC.

This clonotype has just one count. One junction end does not reproduce the germline sequence, and a read error may be involved. The chain is built from TRBV7-7 and TRBJ2-3; 12 bases match TRBD2. The CDR3 has 16 residues. The germline CDR1 and CDR2 sequences are SSHAT and FNYEAQ (reference sequence). Here the CDR3 DNA reads TGTGCCAGCAGCCGTGGACTAGCGGGACACCAAGAGACCCAGTACTTT. Protein sequence: CASSRGLAGHQETQYF. The entire variable domain, with the rest obtained from reference TRBV7-7 and TRBJ2-3, is as follows: GAGVSQSPRYKVTKRGQDVTLRCDPISSHATLYWYQQALGQGPEFLTYFNYEAQPDKSGLPSDRFSAERPEGSISTLTIQRTEQRDSAMYRCASSRGLAGHQETQYFGPGTRLTVL.

V and J are TRBV5-1 and TRBJ2-3, with D hard to call. The V gene lost 0 bases and the J gene lost 0 bases, with 11 bases spanning the gap. CDR3 length: 16 residues. Germline lookup yields CDR1 SGHRS and CDR2 YFSETQ. CDR3 amino acids: CASSLAASASTDTQYF. Here the CDR3 DNA reads TGCGCCAGCAGCTTGGCGGCTTCGGCTAGCACAGATACGCAGTATTTT. Filled out from reference TRBV5-1 and TRBJ2-3, the complete variable domain reads KAGVTQTPRYLIKTRGQQVTLSCSPISGHRSVSWYQQTPGQGLQFLFEYFSETQRNKGNFPGRFSGRQFSNSRSEMNVSTLELGDSALYLCASSLAASASTDTQYFGPGTRLTVL.

This clonotype was counted only a few times. The chain links TRBV20-1 to TRBJ1-2, with D possibly matching TRBD1 (6 bases). Germline-derived CDR1 and CDR2 are DFQATT and SNEGSKA (reference sequence). Trimming took off 6 bases at V and 2 bases at J, with 16 bases between the two ends. The CDR3 is made up of 14 amino acids. For the CDR3, the DNA is TGCAGTGCCGGGGGGCAACCAGAGAACTATGGCTACACCTTC. This sequence encodes CSAGGQPENYGYTF.

V and J are TRBV3-1 and TRBJ2-4; either TRBD1 or TRBD2 may supply D (6 bases each). The germline CDR1 and CDR2 sequences are LGHDT and YNNKEL (reference sequence). V lost 1 base, J lost 0 bases, and 19 bases lay in between. This CDR3 comprises 19 residues. The CDR3 sequence: CASSQGLAGGASAKNIQYF. The CDR3 nucleotides read TGTGCCAGCAGCCAAGGTTTGGCCGGGGGCGCGTCAGCCAAAAACATTCAGTACTTC.

This chain's CDR3 is CASSSRLMWGNEQFF. The CDR3 bases are TGTGCCAGCAGCTCCCGGTTGATGTGGGGAAATGAGCAGTTCTTC. The chain employs TRBV6-5 and TRBJ2-5, with D unresolved. Near its end, the DNA agrees better with TRBJ2-1, so the J call may be wrong. CDR1 MNHEY and CDR2 SVGAGI come from the germline V gene. This CDR3 is 15 amino acids long.

This clonotype turned up a few times. J is TRBJ2-3 and V is TRBV4-3, with 7 bases matching TRBD2. This CDR3 contains 16 residues. CDR1 is LGHNA, CDR2 YSLEER, per germline. V shed 1 base, J shed 6 bases, and the junction held 10 bases outside the gene matches. CDR3 protein: CASSQVSSAGRDTQYF. CDR3 nucleotides: TGCGCCAGCAGCCAAGTGAGCTCCGCCGGGAGGGATACGCAGTATTTT.

Here the CDR3 DNA reads TGTGCCAGTGGGGCAGGGCCCTACGAGCAGTACTTC. Its protein product is CASGAGPYEQYF. The chain recombines TRBV25-1 with TRBJ2-7; tentatively, D is TRBD1 (5 bases). CDR3 size: 12 residues. Trimming removed 9 bases at V and 2 bases at J, with 11 bases between. CDR1 and CDR2 from the germline V gene are MGHDK and SYGVNS.

CDR3 protein: CASSRQDREKLFF. For the CDR3, the DNA is TGTGCCAGCTCACGGCAGGACCGTGAAAAACTGTTTTTT. V gene TRBV18 combines with J gene TRBJ1-4, with D uncertain. Between the trimmed V and J ends, which lost 4 bases and 7 bases, there was a span of 10 bases. The CDR3 is made up of 13 amino acids. Germline V CDR1 and CDR2: KGHSH, LQKENI.

This clonotype was observed a handful of times. The rearrangement joins TRBV6-5 to TRBJ1-6; D remains ambiguous. Germline CDR1 and CDR2: MNHEY and SVGAGI. This CDR3 region has 15 residues. V lost 5 bases, J lost 7 bases, and 15 bases lay in between. The CDR3 is CASSRSGPHNSPLHF. The DNA of the CDR3 is TGTGCCAGCAGTCGGTCCGGACCCCACAATTCACCCCTCCACTTT.

The chain has TRBV27 and TRBJ2-7; D might be TRBD1 (6 bases). Germline-derived CDR1 and CDR2 are MNHEY and SMNVEV (reference sequence). V was clipped by 0 bases and J by 4 bases, with 7 bases between them. There are 13 residues in the CDR3. CDR3 amino acids: CASSLSGGYEQYV. In DNA, the CDR3 is TGTGCCAGCAGTTTATCAGGGGGATACGAGCAGTACGTC.

This clonotype has more than one count but fewer than ten. The chain uses TRBV7-2 and TRBJ2-5; D call uncertain. Looked up from germline, CDR1 is SGHTA and CDR2 is FQGNSA. V lost 6 bases and J 3 bases, leaving 11 bases between the germline ends. The CDR3 has 13 amino acids. CDR3 sequence reads: CASSYGPEETQYF. CDR3 DNA: TGTGCCAGCAGTTATGGCCCCGAAGAGACCCAGTACTTC.

Only a few counts were recorded for this clonotype. The J gene is TRBJ1-4, the V gene TRBV10-3; tentatively, D is TRBD1 (5 bases). Germline CDR1 is ENHRY and CDR2 is SYGVKD. The CDR3 is made up of 15 amino acids. V lost 6 bases, J lost 2 bases, and 13 bases lay in between. The CDR3 is CAIRGEGTTNEKLFF. The CDR3 DNA reads as TGTGCCATCAGAGGGGAGGGGACGACTAATGAAAAACTGTTTTTT.

This clonotype was observed a handful of times. A junction end diverges from the germline sequence, so it may reflect a read error. The gene calls are TRBV12-3 or TRBV12-4 and TRBJ2-4, with D possibly matching TRBD2 (5 bases). CDR3 length: 15 amino acids. Written as DNA, the CDR3 is TGTGCCAGCAGTTTAGAGGGCGGAGGAAAAAACATTCGGTACTTC. Translation gives CASSLEGGGKNIRYF.

This clonotype was seen a few times. The DNA for the CDR3 is TGTGCCAGCAGCTTGAACAGGGGGCTGTACGAGCAGTACTTC. The encoded protein is CASSLNRGLYEQYF. The chain carries TRBV7-6 and TRBJ2-7; the match to TRBD1 covers 9 bases. The CDR3 is 14 residues long. Germline CDR1 reads SGHVS; CDR2 reads FNYEAQ. With V trimmed by 3 bases and J by 4 bases, 4 bases remained unmatched.

The V gene is TRBV29-1, the J gene TRBJ2-2; 8 bases are shared with TRBD1. Germline V lookup: CDR1 SQVTM, CDR2 ANQGSEA. This CDR3 region has 14 residues. Trimming removed 3 bases from V and 5 bases from J; junction bases left unmatched: 5. This CDR3 is CSVDGTGGTGELFF. DNA of the CDR3: TGCAGCGTTGATGGCACAGGGGGTACCGGGGAGCTGTTTTTT.

Of note for this clonotype: Relative to the germline gene, one junction end is altered; a read error may explain this. The chain joins TRBV7-2 to TRBJ2-1; D not resolved. The J call could be wrong; TRBJ2-7 is a better fit for the DNA end. This CDR3 region has 13 residues. The V gene's germline CDR1 is SGHTA and CDR2 FQGNSA. CDR3 residues: CASSLGGFYKQYF. CDR3 nucleotide sequence: TGTGCCAGCAGCTTAGGGGGTTTCTACAAGCAGTACTTC.

This clonotype was recorded at least ten times. CDR3 amino acids: CASSQLSGPVSSYNEQFF. Written as DNA, the CDR3 is TGCGCCAGCAGCCAATTGAGTGGCCCTGTAAGCTCCTACAATGAGCAGTTCTTC. The chain carries TRBV4-3 and TRBJ2-1; no clear D gene. The V end was cut by 2 bases, the J end by 0 bases, with 17 bases between. From germline, CDR1 is LGHNA and CDR2 YSLEER. The CDR3 runs to 18 residues.

This clonotype was detected a few times. Written as DNA, the CDR3 is TGCGCCAGCAGCCAGGAACTAGCGGAGGGGGCAGATACGCAGTATTTT. Its protein is CASSQELAEGADTQYF. The chain recombines TRBV4-3 with TRBJ2-3, with TRBD2 identical over 8 bases. With 3 bases clipped from V and 4 bases from J, the junction kept 9 bases outside the gene matches. CDR3 length: 16 amino acids. Germline CDR1 LGHNA, CDR2 YSLEER.

Concerning this clonotype itself: A much larger clone sits a single nucleotide away, making a read error possible. The chain links TRBV18 to TRBJ2-3; 9 bases fit TRBD1. Germline CDR1 reads KGHSH; CDR2 reads LQKENI. The CDR3 contains 15 residues. Here the CDR3 reads CAGSPGTGSTDTQYF. DNA of the CDR3: TGTGCCGGCTCACCCGGGACAGGGTCCACAGATACGCAGTATTTT.

CDR3 amino acids: CASSPQRLAGFRDEQYF. The CDR3 DNA reads TGTGCCAGCAGTCCCCAAAGACTAGCGGGATTCCGGGACGAGCAGTACTTC. The genes are TRBV28 and TRBJ2-7; TRBD2 matches 11 bases. The CDR3 is 17 amino acids. CDR1 and CDR2 from the germline V gene are MDHEN and SYDVKM. Trimming removed 5 bases from V and 5 bases from J; junction bases left unmatched: 14.

The rearrangement uses TRBV7-2 and TRBJ2-5; TRBD2 matches 7 bases. V was pared by 5 bases and J by 2 bases, with 11 bases of the junction left unmatched. This CDR3 is 16 amino acids long. The V gene's germline CDR1 is SGHTA and CDR2 FQGNSA. This CDR3 is CASSLERDYSQETQYF. Written as DNA, the CDR3 is TGTGCCAGCAGCCTAGAACGGGACTACAGTCAAGAGACCCAGTACTTC. Full variable domain (missing parts from reference TRBV7-2 and TRBJ2-5): GAGVSQSPSNKVTEKGKDVELRCDPISGHTALYWYRQSLGQGLEFLIYFQGNSAPDKSGLPSDRFSAERTGGSVSTLTIQRTQQEDSAVYLCASSLERDYSQETQYFGPGTRLLVL.

The genes are TRBV20-1 and TRBJ1-3; D may be TRBD1 (5 bases). Deletions cut 0 bases from V and 4 bases from J, with 13 bases between. The germline V gene has CDR1 DFQATT and CDR2 SNEGSKA (reference sequence). The CDR3 consists of 15 residues. CDR3 DNA sequence: TGCAGTGCTAGAGAAGTCAGGGAAGGGGGAAACACCATATATTTT. Encoded protein: CSAREVREGGNTIYF.

This clonotype was counted only a few times. The rearrangement links TRBV6-5 to TRBJ2-7, with D tentatively TRBD2 (5 bases). The CDR3 covers 13 residues. V was cut by 6 bases and J by 9 bases, with 18 bases left in between. Germline loops: CDR1 MNHEY, CDR2 SVGAGI. The CDR3, as DNA: TGTGCCAGCAGGACTGAGGCCGTCGGAGGGCAGTACTTC. It encodes CASRTEAVGGQYF.